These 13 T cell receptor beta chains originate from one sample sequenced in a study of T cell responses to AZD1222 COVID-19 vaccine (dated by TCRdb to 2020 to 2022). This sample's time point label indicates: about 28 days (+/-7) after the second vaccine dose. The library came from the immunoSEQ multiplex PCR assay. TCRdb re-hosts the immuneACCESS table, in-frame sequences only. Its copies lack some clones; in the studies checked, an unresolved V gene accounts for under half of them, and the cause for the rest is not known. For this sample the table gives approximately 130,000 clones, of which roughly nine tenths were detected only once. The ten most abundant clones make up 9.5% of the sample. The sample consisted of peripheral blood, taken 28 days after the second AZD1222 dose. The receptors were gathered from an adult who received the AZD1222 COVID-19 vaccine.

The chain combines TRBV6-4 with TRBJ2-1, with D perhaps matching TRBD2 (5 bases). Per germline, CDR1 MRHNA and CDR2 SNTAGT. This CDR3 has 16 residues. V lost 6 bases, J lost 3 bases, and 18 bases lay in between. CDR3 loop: CASRKPIEGNYNEQFF. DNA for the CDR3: TGTGCCAGCAGGAAGCCGATAGAGGGCAACTACAATGAGCAGTTCTTC.

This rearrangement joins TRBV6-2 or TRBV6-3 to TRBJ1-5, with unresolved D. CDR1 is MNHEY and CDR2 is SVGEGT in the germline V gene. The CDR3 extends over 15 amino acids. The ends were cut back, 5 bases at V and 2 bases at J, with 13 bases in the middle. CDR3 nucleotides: TGTGCCAGCAGTATCACTGGGTTTGGCAATCAGCCCCAGCATTTT. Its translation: CASSITGFGNQPQHF.

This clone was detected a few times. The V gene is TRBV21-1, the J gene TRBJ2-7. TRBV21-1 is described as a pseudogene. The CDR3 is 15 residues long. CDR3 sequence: CASSKEGIHHYEQYF. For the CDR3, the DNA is TGTGCCAGCAGCAAAGAAGGGATACACCACTACGAGCAGTACTTC.

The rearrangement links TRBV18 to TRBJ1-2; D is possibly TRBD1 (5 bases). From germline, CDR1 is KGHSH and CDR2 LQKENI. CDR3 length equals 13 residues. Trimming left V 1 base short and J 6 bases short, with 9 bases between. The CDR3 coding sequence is TGTGCCAGCTCACCACAGGGAGGGGATGGCTACACCTTC. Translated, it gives CASSPQGGDGYTF.

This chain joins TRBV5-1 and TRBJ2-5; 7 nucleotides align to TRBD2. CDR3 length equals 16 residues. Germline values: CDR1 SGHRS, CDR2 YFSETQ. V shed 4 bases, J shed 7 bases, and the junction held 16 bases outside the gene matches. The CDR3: CASSEIAGLPGGTQYF. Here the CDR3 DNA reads TGCGCCAGCAGCGAAATAGCGGGCCTCCCGGGGGGGACCCAGTACTTC.

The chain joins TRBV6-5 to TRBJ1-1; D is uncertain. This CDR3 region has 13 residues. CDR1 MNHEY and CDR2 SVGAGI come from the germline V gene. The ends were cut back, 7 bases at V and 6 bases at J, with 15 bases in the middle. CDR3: CASTLGGTAEAFF. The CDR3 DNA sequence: TGTGCCAGCACCTTAGGCGGAACCGCTGAAGCTTTCTTT.

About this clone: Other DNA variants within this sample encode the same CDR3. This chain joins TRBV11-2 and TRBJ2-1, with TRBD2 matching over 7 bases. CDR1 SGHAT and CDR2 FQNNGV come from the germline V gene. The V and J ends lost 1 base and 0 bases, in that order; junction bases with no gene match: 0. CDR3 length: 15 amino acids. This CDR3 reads CASSLGGSSYNEQFF. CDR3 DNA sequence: TGTGCCAGCAGCTTAGGCGGGAGCTCCTACAATGAGCAGTTCTTC.

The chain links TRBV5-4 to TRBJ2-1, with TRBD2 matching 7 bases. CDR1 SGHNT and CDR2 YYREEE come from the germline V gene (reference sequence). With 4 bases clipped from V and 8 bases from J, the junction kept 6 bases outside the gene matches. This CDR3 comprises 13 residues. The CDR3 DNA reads TGTGCCAGCAGCCCGACTAGCAGGGATGAGCAGTTCTTC. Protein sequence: CASSPTSRDEQFF.

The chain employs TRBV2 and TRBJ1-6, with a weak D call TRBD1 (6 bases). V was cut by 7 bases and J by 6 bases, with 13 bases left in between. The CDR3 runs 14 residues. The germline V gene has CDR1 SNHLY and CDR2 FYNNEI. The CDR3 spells CASKGGLSNSPLHF. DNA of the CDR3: TGTGCCAGCAAAGGGGGACTGAGTAATTCACCCCTCCACTTT.

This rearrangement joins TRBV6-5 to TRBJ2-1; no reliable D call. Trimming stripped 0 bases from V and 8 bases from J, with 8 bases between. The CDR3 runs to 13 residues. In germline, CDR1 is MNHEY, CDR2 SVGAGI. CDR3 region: CASSYSGVDEQFF. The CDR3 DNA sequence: TGTGCCAGCAGTTACTCTGGGGTTGATGAGCAGTTCTTC.

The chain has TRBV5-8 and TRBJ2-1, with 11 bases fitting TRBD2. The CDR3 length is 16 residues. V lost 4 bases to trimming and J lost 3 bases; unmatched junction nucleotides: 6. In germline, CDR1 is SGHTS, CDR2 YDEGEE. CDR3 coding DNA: TGTGCCAGCAGCCCGTATAGCGGGAGGGTCTACAATGAGCAGTTCTTC. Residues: CASSPYSGRVYNEQFF.

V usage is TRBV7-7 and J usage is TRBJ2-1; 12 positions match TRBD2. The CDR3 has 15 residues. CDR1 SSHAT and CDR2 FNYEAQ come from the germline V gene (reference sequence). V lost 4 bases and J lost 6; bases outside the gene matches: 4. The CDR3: CASSYGTSGFNEQFF. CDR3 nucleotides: TGTGCCAGCAGCTACGGGACTAGCGGGTTCAATGAGCAGTTCTTC.

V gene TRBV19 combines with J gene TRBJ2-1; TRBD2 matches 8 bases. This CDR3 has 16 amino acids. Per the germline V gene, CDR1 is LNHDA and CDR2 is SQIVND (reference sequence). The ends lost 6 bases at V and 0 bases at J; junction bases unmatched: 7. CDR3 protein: CASRTSGRSSYNEQFF. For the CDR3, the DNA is TGTGCCAGTAGAACTAGCGGTAGGAGCTCCTACAATGAGCAGTTCTTC.